The 2 T cell receptor beta chains in this list originate from one sample, sequenced in a study of patients and donors after allogeneic stem cell transplantation. Each CDR3 protein is one row after TCRdb ran MiXCR on the RT-PCR reads. Of about 160,000 distinct CDR3 sequences listed, around 30% are singletons. Material: blood, either unsorted or a sorted T cell fraction (not recorded which). These receptors originate from a human donor who was either an allogeneic HSCT recipient or a stem cell or donor lymphocyte infusion donor (not recorded which). It is not recorded whose cells these are; they may come from a transplant donor.

Ten or more counts support this clonotype. This rearrangement joins TRBV5-1 to TRBJ1-1; tentatively, D is TRBD1 (5 bases). Trimming stripped 0 bases from V and 1 base from J, with 13 bases between. This CDR3 region has 16 residues. Germline V lookup: CDR1 SGHRS, CDR2 YFSETQ. CDR3 sequence: CASSLAWGSANTEAFF. CDR3 nucleotide sequence: TGCGCCAGCAGCTTGGCGTGGGGCAGCGCGAACACTGAAGCTTTCTTT.

In its sample, this clonotype was seen once. A much larger clone is a single base away; this may be a read error. The J gene is TRBJ1-4, the V gene TRBV7-9; D remains ambiguous. The CDR3 is 14 amino acids. Trimming cost V 2 bases and J 8 bases, with 12 bases left between them. The germline gives CDR1 SEHNR, CDR2 FQNEAQ (reference sequence). This CDR3 is CASSLTGTGEKLFF. CDR3 DNA: TGTGCCAGCAGCTTAACCGGAACGGGGGAAAAACTGTTTTTT.